Listed below are T cell receptor beta chains from one sample, sequenced in a study of blood T cell repertoires in COVID-19. TCRdb keeps only in-frame clones here, not all; method: immunoSEQ multiplex PCR. The sample lists about 150,000 clones; roughly 80% were seen once. The sequenced sample was PBMCs or T cells enriched from blood (not recorded which). All receptors derive from a woman aged 40 to 50 who had recovered from COVID-19. Each CDR3 is given with its conserved first and last residue. Fields, in order: CDR3 length, J gene, D gene, clone size, V gene, CDR3 protein, CDR3 DNA. D genes are given only for firm matches. Clone size appears in some rows only: once, few, many, or a class for an expanded clone.

>14|TRBJ2-7|TRBD2|-|TRBV6-6
CASQGTSGSYEQYF
TGTGCCAGCCAGGGGACTAGCGGGAGCTACGAGCAGTACTTC
>13|TRBJ2-7|-|-|TRBV7-9
CASSSEGPGEQYF
TGTGCCAGCAGCTCGGAGGGCCCCGGTGAGCAGTACTTC
>13|TRBJ1-2|-|-|TRBV19
CASSMQGNYGYTF
TGTGCCAGTAGTATGCAGGGGAACTATGGCTACACCTTC
>14|TRBJ2-2|TRBD2|-|TRBV5-8
CASYPAGIAGELFF
TGTGCCAGCTACCCAGCGGGGATTGCCGGGGAGCTGTTTTTT
>15|TRBJ2-1|TRBD2|-|TRBV12-5
CASGPLAGGPGEQFF
TGTGCTAGTGGCCCCCTAGCGGGGGGGCCGGGTGAGCAGTTCTTC
>14|TRBJ2-7|TRBD1|few|TRBV2
CASRAEGAGYEQYF
TGTGCCAGCAGGGCCGAGGGGGCTGGGTACGAGCAGTACTTC
>16|TRBJ2-1|TRBD2|-|TRBV7-4
CASSLEKLAEPWGQFF
TGTGCCAGCAGCTTAGAGAAGCTAGCGGAGCCATGGGGGCAGTTCTTC
>16|TRBJ2-5|TRBD1|-|TRBV19
CASSTGPGQGQETQYF
TGTGCCAGTAGTACTGGCCCGGGACAGGGACAAGAGACCCAGTACTTC
>18|TRBJ2-1|TRBD2|-|TRBV25-1
CASSEFTSSGSLHNEQFF
TGTGCCAGCAGTGAATTCACGTCTAGCGGGAGTCTCCACAATGAGCAGTTCTTC
>13|TRBJ2-1|TRBD2|-|TRBV29-1
CSATGGQYNEQFF
TGCAGCGCTACGGGAGGACAATACAATGAGCAGTTCTTC